This TCR beta chain appears in the sequencing data of a study of CD8+CD57+ T cells in acquired aplastic anemia. Note on this clonotype: Its antigen remains unidentified.

The study, taken as a whole, reports: Overlapping CD8+ CDR3 repertoires of patients and controls contained under 35 shared sequences. A significant difference in CD8+ Simpson's diversity between patients and controls was not found.

Germline V gene data show CDR1 as MNHNS and CDR2 as SASEGT. The CDR3 is 13 amino acids. Genomic DNA served as template for TCR beta VDJ and CDR3 profiling. TCRdb reprocessed the reads via MiXCR and lists one record per CDR3 protein. The table shows 150,000 to 170,000 distinct CDR3 sequences, with approximately 52% occurring only once. CD8+CD57+ cell expansion had been shown by flow cytometry in patients chosen for sequencing. Patients, without exception, had severe acquired aplastic anemia. Sample: sorted CD4+, CD8+, or CD8+CD57+ T cells (not recorded which) from PBMCs. The clonotype originates from a human donor with aplastic anemia. The rearrangement uses TRBV6-1 and TRBJ1-1; possibly TRBD1 for D (6 bases). CDR3 loop: CVTGEGQNTEAFF. CDR3 nucleotide sequence: TGTGTCACTGGGGAGGGACAGAACACTGAAGCTTTCTTT.